One and the same sample provided the 18 T cell receptor beta chains below, sequenced in a study of blood T cell repertoires in COVID-19. The method was immunoSEQ multiplex PCR; TCRdb's version includes in-frame clones alone and lacks a portion of them. The sample holds around 53,000 clones, approximately 91% seen once. Sequencing used peripheral blood. Receptor source: a human donor in a cohort sampled during active COVID-19.

The chain is built from TRBV5-4 and TRBJ2-1; weak D call: TRBD2 (6 bases). Germline V gene data show CDR1 as SGHNT and CDR2 as YYREEE (reference sequence). This CDR3 is built from 17 residues. V was pared by 4 bases and J by 5 bases, with 22 bases between. CDR3 sequence: CASSKSTGTGFNNEQFF. The CDR3 DNA follows: TGTGCCAGCAGCAAATCGACCGGGACTGGTTTTAACAATGAGCAGTTCTTC.

The rearrangement uses TRBV5-1 and TRBJ2-3; no clear D gene. This CDR3 spans 15 amino acids. Germline V CDR1 and CDR2: SGHRS, YFSETQ. V was cut by 4 bases and J by 0 bases, with 12 bases left in between. CDR3 sequence: CASSQAPASTDTQYF. The DNA of the CDR3 is TGCGCCAGCAGCCAGGCCCCGGCTAGCACAGATACGCAGTATTTT.

The chain joins TRBV20-1 to TRBJ2-3; 13 bases align to TRBD2. This CDR3 has 15 amino acids. The V segment lost 3 bases and the J segment 6 bases; nucleotides outside the gene matches: 6. The germline gives CDR1 DFQATT, CDR2 SNEGSKA (reference sequence). Here the CDR3 reads CSASQLAGGLDTQYF. The CDR3 nucleotides read TGCAGTGCTAGTCAACTAGCGGGAGGGTTGGATACGCAGTATTTT.

DNA for the CDR3: TGTGCCAGCAGTGAATCCTCTGGAGCCACCGGGGAGCTGTTTTTT. It codes for CASSESSGATGELFF. This chain links TRBV25-1 with TRBJ2-2; D not certain. This CDR3 region has 15 residues. With 1 base removed from V and 4 bases from J, the gap between germline ends came to 10 bases. Germline V gives CDR1 MGHDK, CDR2 SYGVNS.

This rearrangement joins TRBV5-1 to TRBJ1-2; TRBD1 aligns across 7 bases. J gave up 4 bases and V 4 bases, and 13 bases lay outside the gene matches. This CDR3 is built from 16 residues. Germline CDR1 and CDR2: SGHRS and YFSETQ. The CDR3 loop reads CASSPEGDSYFYGYTF. CDR3 in DNA: TGCGCCAGCAGCCCCGAGGGGGACAGCTATTTCTATGGCTACACCTTC.

This clone has just a few counts. The V and J genes are TRBV14 and TRBJ1-2; D remains ambiguous. Trimming removed 0 bases at V and 4 bases at J, with 12 bases between. CDR3 length: 15 residues. Germline loops: CDR1 SGHDN, CDR2 FVKESK. The CDR3 spells CASSQETVSLYGYTF. The CDR3 DNA follows: TGTGCCAGCAGCCAAGAAACGGTTTCTCTCTATGGCTACACCTTC.

The chain employs TRBV19 and TRBJ1-5; maybe TRBD1 (5 bases). The CDR3 sequence is 15 residues long. Germline V gene data show CDR1 as LNHDA and CDR2 as SQIVND (reference sequence). V dropped 6 bases and J dropped 4 bases, with 16 bases sitting between them. The CDR3 DNA sequence: TGTGCCAGTAGGGTAACGACAGCGTTGAATCAGCCCCAGCATTTT. Translated, it gives CASRVTTALNQPQHF.

The chain couples TRBV3-1 (or the pseudogene TRBV3-2) to TRBJ2-5; 9 positions agree with TRBD1. This CDR3 comprises 14 residues. The junction had 4 bases not matched to a gene; V was cut back by 5 bases and J by 3 bases. Germline CDR1 is LGHDT and CDR2 is YNNKEL (reference sequence). In nucleotides, the CDR3 is TGTGCCAGCAGCTTTCGGACAGGGGAAGAGACCCAGTACTTC. The encoded protein is CASSFRTGEETQYF.

This clone appeared a single time. This rearrangement joins TRBV5-1 to TRBJ2-2; 7 nucleotides match TRBD1. Germline V gene data show CDR1 as SGHRS and CDR2 as YFSETQ. After removal of 2 bases from V and 2 bases from J, the junction contained 6 bases not matched to a gene. The CDR3 contains 16 residues. The CDR3 loop reads CASSLKTGRNTGELFF. The CDR3 coding sequence is TGCGCCAGCAGCTTAAAGACAGGGCGAAACACCGGGGAGCTGTTTTTT.

V usage is TRBV9 and J usage is TRBJ2-5; tentative D call: TRBD1 (6 bases). The germline V gene has CDR1 SGDLS and CDR2 YYNGEE. Trimming shortened V by 0 bases and J by 2 bases, and 8 bases separated the two germline ends. The CDR3 covers 14 residues. As DNA, the CDR3 is TGTGCCAGCAGCGTAGATACAGGGCAAGAGACCCAGTACTTC. Encoded protein: CASSVDTGQETQYF.

The chain combines TRBV19 with TRBJ2-3, with TRBD2 matching 7 bases. This CDR3 region has 15 residues. CDR1 and CDR2 (germline): LNHDA, SQIVND (reference sequence). The J segment lost 0 bases and the V segment lost 3 bases, leaving 3 bases of the junction unmatched. The CDR3 spells CASSMDGRSTDTQYF. The CDR3 DNA reads as TGTGCCAGTAGTATGGACGGGAGGAGCACAGATACGCAGTATTTT.

This clone has a single count. V is TRBV4-1 and J is TRBJ1-5, with D maybe TRBD1 (5 bases). The V gene lost 3 bases and the J gene lost 3 bases, with 21 bases spanning the gap. Germline V CDR1 and CDR2: MGHRA, YSYEKL. The CDR3 is 18 amino acids. DNA for the CDR3: TGCGCCAGCAGCCATCTTATCTCGGTAAAGGGGCCCAATCAGCCCCAGCATTTT. Its translation is CASSHLISVKGPNQPQHF.

CDR3 bases: TGTGCCAGCAGTGTAACTTCTACTTCCTACAATGAGCAGTTCTTC. This sequence encodes CASSVTSTSYNEQFF. J is TRBJ2-1 and V is TRBV27; D not certain. Germline CDR1 is MNHEY and CDR2 is SMNVEV (reference sequence). The CDR3 is 15 amino acids. V lost 5 bases, J lost 1 base, and 12 bases lay in between.

This rearrangement joins TRBV6-1 to TRBJ1-1; D remains ambiguous. The germline V gene has CDR1 MNHNS and CDR2 SASEGT. CDR3 length: 14 amino acids. V shed 2 bases and J shed 3 bases, with 10 bases lying between them. The CDR3, as DNA: TGTGCCAGCAGTGAATGGCGGGGAGACACTGAAGCTTTCTTT. It codes for CASSEWRGDTEAFF.

V and J are TRBV4-3 and TRBJ2-3; TRBD2 might be the D (6 bases). The CDR3 is made up of 14 amino acids. Germline-derived CDR1 and CDR2 are LGHNA and YSLEER. The ends were cut back, 3 bases at V and 7 bases at J, with 14 bases in the middle. As DNA, the CDR3 is TGCGCCAGCAGCCAGGAGTTGCGGGGACATACGCAGTATTTT. This codes for CASSQELRGHTQYF.

The DNA for the CDR3 is TGTGCCAGCAGCCGAGGACAGGGGCGATACAATGAGCAGTTCTTC. It translates to CASSRGQGRYNEQFF. V usage is TRBV6-6 and J usage is TRBJ2-1, with 9 bases identical to TRBD1. CDR1 MNHNY and CDR2 SVGAGI come from the germline V gene (reference sequence). CDR3 length: 15 residues. V trimming: 6 bases; J trimming: 4 bases; junction bases outside the gene matches: 7.

This chain uses TRBV12-3 or TRBV12-4 with TRBJ1-1; no firm D call. The CDR3 covers 13 residues. Trimming cost V 5 bases and J 3 bases, with 10 bases left between them. In nucleotides, the CDR3 is TGTGCCAGCAGTCTTGGGAGATACACTGAAGCTTTCTTT. It encodes CASSLGRYTEAFF.

The rearrangement joins TRBV7-2 to TRBJ2-5, with 10 bases that match TRBD1. Per germline, CDR1 SGHTA and CDR2 FQGNSA. The CDR3 consists of 16 residues. Trimming took 3 bases from V and 4 from J; bases not matched to a gene: 8. The CDR3 nucleotides are TGTGCCAGCAGCTTGTCGACAGGGGGCAGGGGAGAGACCCAGTACTTC. Protein product: CASSLSTGGRGETQYF.